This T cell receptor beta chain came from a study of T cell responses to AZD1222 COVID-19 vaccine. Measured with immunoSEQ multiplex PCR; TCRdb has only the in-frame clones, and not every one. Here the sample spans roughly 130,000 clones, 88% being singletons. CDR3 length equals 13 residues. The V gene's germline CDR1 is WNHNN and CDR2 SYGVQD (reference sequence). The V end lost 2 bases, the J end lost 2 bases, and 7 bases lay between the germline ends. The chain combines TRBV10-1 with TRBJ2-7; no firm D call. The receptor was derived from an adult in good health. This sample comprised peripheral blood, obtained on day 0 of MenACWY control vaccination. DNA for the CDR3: TGCGCCAGCAGTGAGGCACCCACCTACGAGCAGTACTTC. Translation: CASSEAPTYEQYF.